The T cell receptor beta chain under discussion was sequenced for a study of vaccination and CD4 T cells after COVID-19. Study as a whole: The authors used overlapping spike peptides from SARS-CoV-2, HCoV-NL63, HCoV-OC43 and HCoV-229E to stimulate cells. Controls used CEFX viral epitopes (positive), HIV-1 Nef peptides (negative), or no peptide. Broader study findings: The authors studied relatively few convalescent patients and analyzed no early post-infection timepoints.

Treatment meaning: approximately 9-day PBMC culture with coronavirus spike peptide pools or control peptides (ViraFEST assay). ViraFEST enlarged antigen-specific T cell populations with peptide pools and afterwards sequenced TCRs. This clonotype was recorded a few times. Its specificity is unknown. At the Johns Hopkins FTIC core, DNA taken from cultured CD4+ T cells was sequenced by way of the Oncomine TCR Beta short-read assay. TCRdb reprocessed the PCR reads with MiXCR, giving one entry per CDR3 protein. This table holds about 11,000 distinct CDR3 sequences, 69% found once. CDR1 SNHLY and CDR2 FYNNEI come from the germline V gene. The CDR3 totals 12 residues. V was clipped by 7 bases and J by 5 bases, with 11 bases between them.

The chain couples TRBV2 to TRBJ2-5, with TRBD1 as a possible D gene (5 bases). The sample was CD4+ T cells from blood, cultured in vitro. This TCR was sampled from a human donor who had recovered from COVID-19. The DNA for the CDR3 is TGTGCCAGCAAAGGGGTCCGGGAGACCCAGTACTTC. Translating it yields CASKGVRETQYF.